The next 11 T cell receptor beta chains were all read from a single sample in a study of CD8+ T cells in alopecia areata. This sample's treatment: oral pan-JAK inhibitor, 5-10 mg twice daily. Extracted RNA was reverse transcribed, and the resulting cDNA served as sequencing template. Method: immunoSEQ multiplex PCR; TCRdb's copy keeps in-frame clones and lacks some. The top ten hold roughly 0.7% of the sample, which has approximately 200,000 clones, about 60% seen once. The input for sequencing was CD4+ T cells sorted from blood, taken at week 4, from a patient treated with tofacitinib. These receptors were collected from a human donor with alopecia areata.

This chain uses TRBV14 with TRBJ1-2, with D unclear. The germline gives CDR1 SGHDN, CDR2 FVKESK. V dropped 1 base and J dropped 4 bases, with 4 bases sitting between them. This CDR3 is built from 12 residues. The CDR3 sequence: CASSQATYGYTF. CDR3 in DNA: TGTGCCAGCAGCCAAGCCACCTATGGCTACACCTTC.

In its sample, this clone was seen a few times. CDR3 sequence (DNA): TGTGCCAGCAGCTTAGCGGCGGGGGGCACTGAAGCTTTCTTT. The encoded protein is CASSLAAGGTEAFF. The chain joins TRBV7-9 to TRBJ1-1, with D perhaps TRBD1 (5 bases). This CDR3 contains 14 residues. V was shortened by 0 bases and J by 4 bases, with 9 bases between the two germline ends. Germline V gene sequence: CDR1 SEHNR, CDR2 FQNEAQ (reference sequence).

The CDR3 sequence is CASRQATAKNIQYF. The CDR3 DNA follows: TGTGCCAGCAGGCAGGCAACAGCCAAAAACATTCAGTACTTC. The chain couples TRBV11-2 to TRBJ2-4; D gene unclear. Per the germline V gene, CDR1 is SGHAT and CDR2 is FQNNGV. V was pared by 6 bases and J by 0 bases, with 9 bases between. The CDR3 has 14 residues.

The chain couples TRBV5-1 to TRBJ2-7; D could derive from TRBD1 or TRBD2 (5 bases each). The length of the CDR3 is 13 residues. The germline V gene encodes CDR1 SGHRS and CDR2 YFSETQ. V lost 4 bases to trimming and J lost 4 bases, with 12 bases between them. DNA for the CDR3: TGCGCCAGCAGCCGGGACGGTGGGTACGAGCAGTACTTC. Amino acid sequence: CASSRDGGYEQYF. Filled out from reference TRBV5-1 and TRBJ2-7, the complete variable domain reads KAGVTQTPRYLIKTRGQQVTLSCSPISGHRSVSWYQQTPGQGLQFLFEYFSETQRNKGNFPGRFSGRQFSNSRSEMNVSTLELGDSALYLCASSRDGGYEQYFGPGTRLTVT.

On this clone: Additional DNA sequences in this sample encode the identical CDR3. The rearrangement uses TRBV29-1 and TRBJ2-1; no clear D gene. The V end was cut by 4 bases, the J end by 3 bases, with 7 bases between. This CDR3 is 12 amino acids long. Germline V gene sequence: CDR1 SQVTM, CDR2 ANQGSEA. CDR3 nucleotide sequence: TGCAGCGTTGCCACAAGCTACAATGAGCAGTTCTTC. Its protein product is CSVATSYNEQFF.

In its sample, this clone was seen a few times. DNA of the CDR3: TGTGCCAGCAGCGCAACTTATGGTACGACGCAGTATTTT. It translates to CASSATYGTTQYF. The chain couples TRBV7-8 to TRBJ2-3, with no clear D. The ends were cut back, 5 bases at V and 9 bases at J, with 15 bases in the middle. CDR1 SGHVS and CDR2 FQNEAQ come from the germline V gene. This CDR3 is 13 amino acids long. Drawing the rest from reference TRBV7-8 and TRBJ2-3, the complete variable domain is GAGVSQSPRYKVAKRGQDVALRCDPISGHVSLFWYQQALGQGPEFLTYFQNEAQLDKSGLPSDRFFAERPEGSVSTLKIQRTQQEDSAVYLCASSATYGTTQYFGPGTRLTVL.

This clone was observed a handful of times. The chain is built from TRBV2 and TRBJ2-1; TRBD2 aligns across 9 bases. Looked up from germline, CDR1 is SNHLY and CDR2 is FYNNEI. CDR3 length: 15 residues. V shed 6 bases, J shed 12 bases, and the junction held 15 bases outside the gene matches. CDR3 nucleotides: TGTGCCAGCAGGCAAAGACTAGCGGAGGGGGCCGGGCAGTTCTTC. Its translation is CASRQRLAEGAGQFF.

The CDR3 protein is CASSLNPLPFTDTQYF. CDR3 coding DNA: TGTGCCAGCAGTTTAAACCCTCTACCCTTCACAGATACGCAGTATTTT. J is TRBJ2-3 and V is TRBV27, with unresolved D. CDR3 length: 16 residues. The ends were cut back, 2 bases at V and 2 bases at J, with 14 bases in the middle. Germline V CDR1 and CDR2: MNHEY, SMNVEV (reference sequence).

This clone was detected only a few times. CDR3 sequence reads: CASSYKVGELFF. In nucleotides, the CDR3 is TGTGCCAGCAGTTATAAGGTCGGGGAGCTGTTTTTT. This sequence joins TRBV6-5 and TRBJ2-2; D unresolved. V was pared by 3 bases and J by 7 bases, with 6 bases between. The CDR3 is 12 residues long. Germline V gene lookup returns CDR1 MNHEY and CDR2 SVGAGI.

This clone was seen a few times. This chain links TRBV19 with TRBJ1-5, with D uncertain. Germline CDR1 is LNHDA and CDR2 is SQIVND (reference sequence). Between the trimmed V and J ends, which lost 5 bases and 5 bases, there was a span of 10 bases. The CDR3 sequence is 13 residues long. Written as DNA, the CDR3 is TGTGCCAGTAGTTCTACAACATATCAGCCCCAGCATTTT. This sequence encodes CASSSTTYQPQHF. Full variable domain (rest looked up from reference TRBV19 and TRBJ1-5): DGGITQSPKYLFRKEGQNVTLSCEQNLNHDAMYWYRQDPGQGLRLIYYSQIVNDFQKGDIAEGYSVSREKKESFPLTVTSAQKNPTAFYLCASSSTTYQPQHFGDGTRLSIL.

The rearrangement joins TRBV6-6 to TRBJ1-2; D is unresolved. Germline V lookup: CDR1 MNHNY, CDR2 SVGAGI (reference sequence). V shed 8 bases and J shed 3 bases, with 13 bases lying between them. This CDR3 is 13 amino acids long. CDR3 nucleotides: TGTGCCAGCCTAAGAGACGAGGACTATGGCTACACCTTC. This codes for CASLRDEDYGYTF.